A single sample is the source of the 4 T cell receptor beta chains below, sequenced in a study of blood T cell repertoires in COVID-19. Clones were read by immunoSEQ multiplex PCR, and TCRdb kept only the in-frame ones, dropping some. The sample lists about 63,000 clones, roughly 85% seen once, with roughly a third in the top ten. Sequencing was done on a sample of peripheral blood. The receptors originated from a human donor in a cohort sampled during active COVID-19.

V usage is TRBV7-9 and J usage is TRBJ2-1; 14 nucleotides agree with TRBD2. After removal of 5 bases from V and 5 bases from J, the junction contained 5 bases not matched to a gene. The CDR3 has 16 residues. Germline V gene lookup returns CDR1 SEHNR and CDR2 FQNEAQ (reference sequence). This CDR3 reads CASSRGTSGSDNEQFF. CDR3 nucleotides: TGTGCCAGCAGCCGAGGGACTAGCGGGAGTGACAATGAGCAGTTCTTC.

The rearrangement links TRBV14 to TRBJ2-7; 9 bases line up with TRBD1. The ends lost 4 bases at V and 2 bases at J; junction bases unmatched: 6. Germline CDR1 is SGHDN and CDR2 is FVKESK. The CDR3 sequence is 15 residues long. Here the CDR3 DNA reads TGTGCCAGCAGCCCTTACTACAGGGGGCCCTACGAGCAGTACTTC. Its translation: CASSPYYRGPYEQYF.

V usage is TRBV5-4 and J usage is TRBJ2-1; 7 bases match TRBD1. The germline V gene has CDR1 SGHNT and CDR2 YYREEE (reference sequence). The CDR3 is made up of 17 amino acids. J was trimmed by 4 bases and V by 3 bases; bases with no gene match: 13. CDR3 DNA sequence: TGTGCCAGCAGCTCCCCGTTCAGACAGGGTGCGTACAATGAGCAGTTCTTC. Protein: CASSSPFRQGAYNEQFF.

The rearrangement links TRBV7-9 to TRBJ2-2; the D gene is possibly TRBD1 (6 bases). The CDR3 is 15 amino acids. Germline V gives CDR1 SEHNR, CDR2 FQNEAQ (reference sequence). The V end lost 0 bases, the J end lost 3 bases, and 8 bases lay between the germline ends. CDR3 in DNA: TGTGCCAGCAGCTTAGCGAGACAGGACACCGGGGAGCTGTTTTTT. This sequence encodes CASSLARQDTGELFF.